The clone carrying this T cell receptor beta chain was recorded a few times. What it binds is not known. This sample is part of a study of beta chain features in type 1 diabetes. Broader study findings: The naive, central memory and Treg TCRB repertoires looked more alike in patients than they did in healthy donors.

Expressed TCRB transcripts were sequenced after all isolated RNA was converted to cDNA. TCRdb keeps only in-frame clones here, not all; method: immunoSEQ multiplex PCR. This sample carries hundreds of thousands of clones, 17% of them seen once, and the ten largest clones take about 0.025%. CD4+ cells of the naive, central memory, regulatory and stem cell-like memory types were sorted via CD45RO/CCR7/CD25/CD127/CD95/CD27. The CDR3 extends over 13 amino acids. Unmatched junction bases numbered 6, after V lost 4 bases and J lost 7 bases. Germline CDR1 MDHEN, CDR2 SYDVKM. The origin of this receptor is a young woman in good health. V gene TRBV28 combines with J gene TRBJ1-2; TRBD1 matches at 7 bases. The source material was naive CD4+ T cells from blood. The CDR3 loop is CASSSLQGTGYTF. In DNA, the CDR3 is TGTGCCAGCAGTTCCTTACAGGGGACTGGCTACACCTTC.